This TCR beta chain was identified in a study of blood T cell repertoires in COVID-19 (dated by TCRdb to about 2020). Context from the whole study: Samples from collaborators originated in the United States, Italy and Spain and spanned both the acute and convalescent phases of COVID-19. The dataset comprised deeply sampled blood TCRbeta repertoires from subjects exposed to, actively infected with, or recovered from COVID-19. Samples came from the ongoing ImmuneRACE study (first 160 participants) plus 1,254 subjects from 6 global collaborators. Where HLA class I and class II types were available, the types were taken from metadata supplied by the sample provider, not from assay-based typing. A freely available public database, intended as a resource for researchers studying the immune response to SARS-CoV-2, is where the repertoires were released. The prospective study material was composed of cDNA or gDNA derived from T cells, B-cell-depleted T cells, or PBMCs. Nearly every sample came with metadata listing a de-identified subject ID, COVID-19 status, age in years and sex.

Comments on this clone: This receptor's antigen is unknown. No qualities accompany the bases; no much larger clone lies one base away.

Study-wide findings and limitations: How much clinical and demographic metadata was included differed by source and by participant, and the metadata was provided uncurated.

The immunoSEQ Assay, a bias-controlled multiplex PCR, was used to amplify TCRbeta CDR3 regions from genomic DNA. The published analysis was carried out like this. Within the assay, amplification of reference gene primers was used to estimate how many nucleated cells each sample contained. To quantify the absolute abundance of each unique TCRbeta CDR3 rearrangement, sequence reads were collapsed and filtered. For each sample, productive Simpson clonality was calculated as the square root of Simpson's diversity index over productive rearrangements. In its TCRdb copy, this immuneACCESS table keeps in-frame sequences only and misses some clones. Where compared with another copy, unresolved V genes explain less than half of these, and the others have no known cause. The DNA gave D and trimming, while V, J and clone size come from that table. In this sample the table shows around 320,000 clones, roughly 90% of which occur a single time. The top ten clones comprise roughly 3.6% of the sample.

Participants in the prospective study were aged 18 to 89 years, lived in about two dozen United States geographic areas, and enrolled through a virtual design. Cohort assignment in the prospective study relied on participant-reported clinical history from a screening survey and a study questionnaire. Exposed participants had been in contact with someone with a PCR-confirmed or clinician-diagnosed COVID-19 case within 2 weeks of study entry. Each participant in the prospective study had whole blood, serum and a nasopharyngeal or oropharyngeal swab collected by mobile phlebotomists. Additional blood draws and questionnaires over an approximately two-month period could optionally be provided by prospective study participants. Before DNA extraction, blood samples from the prospective study were shipped at room temperature or frozen. The CDR3 contains 15 residues, cysteine and phenylalanine counted. The retained sequence is limited to the CDR3, 45 bases, with the frame set at the first base. Via the germline V gene (reference sequence), CDR1 is SGHNT and CDR2 YYREEE. Compared with germline, V lacks 1 base and J lacks 1 base; bases without a gene match: 2.

This TCR derives from a woman aged 25 to 39 who had been exposed to COVID-19. Source material: PBMCs or T cells enriched from blood (not recorded which). The chain is encoded by TRBV5-4 joined to TRBJ1-1, with 9 bases aligning to TRBD1. The nucleotide sequence reads TGTGCCAGCAGCTTGAACAGGGGGCAGAACACTGAAGCTTTCTTT. This gives the protein CASSLNRGQNTEAFF.